A single sample is the source of the 23 T cell receptor beta chains below, sequenced in a study of shared T cell receptors in the human thymus. Clones were read by immunoSEQ multiplex PCR, and TCRdb kept only the in-frame ones, dropping some. The sample has about 660,000 clones, 70% to 90% seen once. This sample also belongs to another study, concerning human thymus T cells.

Sequencing was carried out using thymocytes. The receptors derive from a boy younger than two with a congenital heart defect.

J is TRBJ2-1 and V is TRBV5-1, with TRBD2 matching over 7 bases. The CDR3 totals 13 residues. Losses at the gene ends were 6 bases for V and 9 bases for J; bases not matched to a gene: 9. Germline lookup yields CDR1 SGHRS and CDR2 YFSETQ. CDR3 nucleotide sequence: TGCGCCAGCAAGTTGCGGGAGTTCCGTGAGCAGTTCTTC. This translates into CASKLREFREQFF.

The chain uses TRBV11-2 and TRBJ2-7; TRBD1 matches 10 bases. Per germline, CDR1 SGHAT and CDR2 FQNNGV. After removal of 5 bases from V and 6 bases from J, the junction contained 4 bases not matched to a gene. This CDR3 contains 13 residues. Here the CDR3 reads CASSPWTGGEQYF. The CDR3, as DNA: TGTGCCAGCAGCCCCTGGACAGGGGGCGAGCAGTACTTC.

The table lists this clone with a few counts. The chain uses TRBV14 and TRBJ2-3, with D possibly TRBD2 on 5 matching bases. The CDR3 consists of 13 residues. The germline V gene has CDR1 SGHDN and CDR2 FVKESK. V was trimmed by 1 base and J by 5 bases, leaving 7 bases between them. CDR3 bases: TGTGCCAGCAGCCAAGCGGGGTTAGATACGCAGTATTTT. This encodes CASSQAGLDTQYF.

This rearrangement joins TRBV27 to TRBJ2-1, with 8 bases fitting TRBD2. The CDR3 extends over 12 amino acids. V lost 4 bases, J lost 9 bases, and 2 bases stayed unmatched. CDR1 is MNHEY and CDR2 is SMNVEV in the germline V gene (reference sequence). This CDR3 is CASSSGGPEQFF. The CDR3 DNA reads as TGTGCCAGCAGTTCGGGAGGGCCTGAGCAGTTCTTC.

This chain links TRBV30 with TRBJ1-2; no reliable D call. V was shortened by 5 bases and J by 8 bases, with 12 bases between the two germline ends. The CDR3 consists of 11 residues. The germline V gene encodes CDR1 GTSNPN and CDR2 SVGIG (reference sequence). The CDR3 DNA is TGTGCCTGGTCGTATTCGGGGGGCTACACCTTC. This translates into CAWSYSGGYTF.

This clone was counted only a few times. This chain links TRBV4-2 with TRBJ2-1, with 12 bases identical to TRBD2. The CDR3 contains 17 residues. V dropped 0 bases and J dropped 7; count of bases not matched to a gene: 7. Germline CDR1 is LGHNA and CDR2 is YNFKEQ. CDR3 DNA: TGTGCCAGCAGCCAAGATCCGACGACTAGCGGGAGTAATGAGCAGTTCTTC. Protein product: CASSQDPTTSGSNEQFF.

The chain carries TRBV18 and TRBJ2-5; 10 bases agree with TRBD1. Germline V gives CDR1 KGHSH, CDR2 LQKENI. This CDR3 is built from 13 residues. The V segment lost 5 bases and the J segment 5 bases; nucleotides outside the gene matches: 2. The CDR3 coding sequence is TGTGCCAGCTCAGGGACAGGGGAGGAGACCCAGTACTTC. Amino acid sequence: CASSGTGEETQYF.

V is TRBV6-5 and J is TRBJ2-7; perhaps TRBD2 as D (5 bases). This CDR3 spans 14 amino acids. Germline CDR1 MNHEY, CDR2 SVGAGI. V was trimmed by 5 bases and J by 2 bases, leaving 13 bases between them. The CDR3 spells CASSPRAGTYEQYF. The CDR3 DNA reads as TGTGCCAGCAGTCCGAGGGCGGGCACCTACGAGCAGTACTTC.

This rearrangement joins TRBV5-6 to TRBJ2-2, with a possible D match to TRBD1 (5 bases). Trimming removed 3 bases from V and 0 bases from J, with 12 bases in between. Germline loops: CDR1 SGHDT, CDR2 YYEEEE. This CDR3 region has 16 residues. For the CDR3, the DNA is TGTGCCAGCAGCTCTGGGGCCGCGGCGAACACCGGGGAGCTGTTTTTT. It codes for CASSSGAAANTGELFF.

J is TRBJ1-3 and V is TRBV6-1; no firm D call. With 3 bases removed from V and 0 bases from J, the gap between germline ends came to 12 bases. Germline V gene data show CDR1 as MNHNS and CDR2 as SASEGT. The CDR3 length is 16 residues. CDR3: CASSEPSTSSGNTIYF. DNA of the CDR3: TGTGCCAGCAGTGAGCCCTCAACAAGCTCTGGAAACACCATATATTTT.

The table lists this clone with a count of one. The genes are TRBV11-3 and TRBJ2-5, with 7 bases lining up with TRBD1. J lost 1 base, V lost 4 bases, and 9 bases had no gene match. CDR1 is SGHNT, CDR2 YENEEA, per germline. CDR3 length: 16 residues. In nucleotides, the CDR3 is TGTGCCAGCAGCTACTCCTCGACAGGGAGCCAAGAGACCCAGTACTTC. Protein sequence: CASSYSSTGSQETQYF. The full variable domain, with the rest looked up from reference TRBV11-3 and TRBJ2-5, is EAGVVQSPRYKIIEKKQPVAFWCNPISGHNTLYWYLQNLGQGPELLIRYENEEAVDDSQLPKDRFSAERLKGVDSTLKIQPAELGDSAVYLCASSYSSTGSQETQYFGPGTRLLVL.

The CDR3 here is CASSLVGARGNTGELFF. CDR3 DNA sequence: TGTGCCAGCAGCTTGGTGGGGGCCCGAGGAAATACCGGGGAGCTGTTTTTT. The genes are TRBV5-6 and TRBJ2-2; tentative D call: TRBD1 (6 bases). Trimming removed 0 bases from V and 5 bases from J, with 17 bases in between. The germline gives CDR1 SGHDT, CDR2 YYEEEE. This CDR3 contains 17 residues.

The chain couples TRBV25-1 to TRBJ1-1, with D unclear. Germline V CDR1 and CDR2: MGHDK, SYGVNS. The CDR3 is made up of 13 amino acids. V was cut by 3 bases and J by 4 bases, with 9 bases left in between. The CDR3 here is CASSDWAGTEAFF. The CDR3 region has the DNA TGTGCCAGCAGTGATTGGGCCGGCACTGAAGCTTTCTTT.

This chain connects TRBV11-2 to TRBJ2-4, with TRBD2 matching 7 bases. The CDR3 has 14 residues. The ends lost 1 base at V and 8 bases at J; junction bases unmatched: 5. The germline V gene encodes CDR1 SGHAT and CDR2 FQNNGV. In nucleotides, the CDR3 is TGTGCCAGCAGCTTAGTTGTGGGGAGGGACATTCAGTACTTC. Translating gives CASSLVVGRDIQYF.

This clone was found a few times. CDR3 sequence: CASSGHTLAKNIQYF. The CDR3 DNA sequence: TGTGCCAGCAGTGGACACACCTTAGCCAAAAACATTCAGTACTTC. The chain carries TRBV6-1 and TRBJ2-4, with D uncertain. Germline CDR1 reads MNHNS; CDR2 reads SASEGT. The CDR3 covers 15 residues. The ends were cut back, 4 bases at V and 0 bases at J, with 10 bases in the middle.

The rearrangement uses TRBV28 and TRBJ2-2, with 11 bases fitting TRBD2. This CDR3 is built from 17 residues. Losses at the gene ends were 4 bases for V and 6 bases for J; bases not matched to a gene: 10. CDR1 MDHEN and CDR2 SYDVKM come from the germline V gene. CDR3 DNA: TGTGCCAGCAGTTCCTCGAGTCTAGCGGGAGGTTCCGGGGAGCTGTTTTTT. Translation: CASSSSSLAGGSGELFF.

This clone appeared a single time. V gene TRBV28 combines with J gene TRBJ1-2; 8 positions match TRBD1. CDR1 is MDHEN, CDR2 SYDVKM, per germline. V lost 2 bases to trimming and J lost 10 bases; unmatched junction nucleotides: 12. CDR3 length: 15 amino acids. CDR3 DNA sequence: TGTGCCAGCAGTTTAATGGACAGGGAGGGTTCGGACTACACCTTC. Its translation is CASSLMDREGSDYTF.

The count of this clone is one. The V and J genes are TRBV27 and TRBJ2-5; D gene unclear. There are 11 residues in the CDR3. CDR1 and CDR2 (germline): MNHEY, SMNVEV (reference sequence). V lost 10 bases and J 5 bases, leaving 11 bases between the germline ends. The CDR3 nucleotides read TGTGCCACCCGACATGGGGAGACCCAGTACTTC. It translates to CATRHGETQYF.

J is TRBJ2-4 and V is TRBV23-1; TRBD2 matches 8 bases. TRBV23-1 counts as an open reading frame of uncertain function. The CDR3 is made up of 15 amino acids. V trimming: 1 base; J trimming: 6 bases; junction bases outside the gene matches: 5. CDR3 amino acids: CASSQFAGGGNIQYF. In nucleotides, the CDR3 is TGCGCCAGCAGTCAATTCGCGGGGGGAGGAAACATTCAGTACTTC.

The CDR3 nucleotides are TGCGCCAGCGCGGGTCAGGGGGCGGGCTATGGCTACACCTTC. Its protein is CASAGQGAGYGYTF. The rearrangement uses TRBV5-1 and TRBJ1-2, with 8 nucleotides matching TRBD1. The V gene's germline CDR1 is SGHRS and CDR2 YFSETQ. The CDR3 is 14 residues long. Trimming at V came to 7 bases and at J to 4 bases, leaving 9 bases not matched to a gene. The full variable domain, in which reference TRBV5-1 and TRBJ1-2 provide the parts outside the CDR3, is KAGVTQTPRYLIKTRGQQVTLSCSPISGHRSVSWYQQTPGQGLQFLFEYFSETQRNKGNFPGRFSGRQFSNSRSEMNVSTLELGDSALYLCASAGQGAGYGYTFGSGTRLTVV.

J is TRBJ2-7 and V is TRBV5-4, with 14 bases aligning to TRBD2. Germline V lookup: CDR1 SGHNT, CDR2 YYREEE (reference sequence). The J segment lost 4 bases and the V segment lost 4 bases, leaving 4 bases of the junction unmatched. The CDR3 totals 15 residues. DNA of the CDR3: TGTGCCAGCAGCATGGGGACTAGCGGGAGATACGAGCAGTACTTC. It is translated as CASSMGTSGRYEQYF.

This chain joins TRBV18 and TRBJ2-7; a possible D gene is TRBD2 (6 bases). Germline V gene sequence: CDR1 KGHSH, CDR2 LQKENI. Trimming removed 6 bases at V and 2 bases at J, with 26 bases between. CDR3 length: 18 residues. The CDR3 DNA is TGTGCCAGCTCTCTGATCCTCGGGCCTGGAGGGGCCCCCTACGAGCAGTACTTC. It encodes CASSLILGPGGAPYEQYF.

This clone was recorded only once. The chain's CDR3 is CASSPPLGVGSYNEQFF. The CDR3 bases are TGTGCCAGCTCACCACCGCTGGGAGTAGGTTCCTACAATGAGCAGTTCTTC. The chain is built from TRBV18 and TRBJ2-1; possible D gene TRBD2, 5 bases. Germline lookup yields CDR1 KGHSH and CDR2 LQKENI. V was shortened by 0 bases and J by 1 base, with 13 bases between the two germline ends. The CDR3 covers 17 residues.